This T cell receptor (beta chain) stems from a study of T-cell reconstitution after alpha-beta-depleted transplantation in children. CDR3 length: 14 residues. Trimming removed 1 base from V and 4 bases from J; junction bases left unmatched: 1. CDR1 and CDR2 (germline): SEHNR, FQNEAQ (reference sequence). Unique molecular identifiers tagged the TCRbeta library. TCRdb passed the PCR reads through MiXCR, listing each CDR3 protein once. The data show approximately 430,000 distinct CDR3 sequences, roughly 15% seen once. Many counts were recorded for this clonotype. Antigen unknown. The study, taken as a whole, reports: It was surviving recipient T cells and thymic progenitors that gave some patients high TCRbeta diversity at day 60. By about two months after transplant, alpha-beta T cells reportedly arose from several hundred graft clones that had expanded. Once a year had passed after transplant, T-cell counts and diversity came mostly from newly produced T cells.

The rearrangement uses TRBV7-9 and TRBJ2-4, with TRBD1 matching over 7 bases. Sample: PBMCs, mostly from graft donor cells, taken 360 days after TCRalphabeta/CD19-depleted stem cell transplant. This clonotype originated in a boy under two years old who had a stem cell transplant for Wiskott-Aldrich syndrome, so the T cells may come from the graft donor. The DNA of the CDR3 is TGTGCCAGCAGCTTAGTACAGGGGAAAAACATTCAGTACTTC. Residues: CASSLVQGKNIQYF.